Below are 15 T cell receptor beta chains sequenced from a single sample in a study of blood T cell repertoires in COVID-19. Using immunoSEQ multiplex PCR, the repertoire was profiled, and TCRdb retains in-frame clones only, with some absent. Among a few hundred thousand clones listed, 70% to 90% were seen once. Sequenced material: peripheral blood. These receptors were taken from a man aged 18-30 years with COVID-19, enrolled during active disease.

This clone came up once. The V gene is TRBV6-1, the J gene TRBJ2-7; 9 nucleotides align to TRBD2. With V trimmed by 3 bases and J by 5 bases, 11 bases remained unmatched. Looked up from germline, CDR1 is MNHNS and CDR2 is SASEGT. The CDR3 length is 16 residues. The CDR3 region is CASSDTPGLASHEQYF. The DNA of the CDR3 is TGTGCCAGCAGTGACACGCCGGGACTAGCATCTCACGAGCAGTACTTC.

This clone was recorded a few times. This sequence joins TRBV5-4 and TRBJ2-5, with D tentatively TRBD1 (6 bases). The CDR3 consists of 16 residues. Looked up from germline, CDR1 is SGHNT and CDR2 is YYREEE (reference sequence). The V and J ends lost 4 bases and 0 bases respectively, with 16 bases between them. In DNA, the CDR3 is TGTGCCAGCAGCAAAACAGGGTCCCTGTACCAAGAGACCCAGTACTTC. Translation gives CASSKTGSLYQETQYF.

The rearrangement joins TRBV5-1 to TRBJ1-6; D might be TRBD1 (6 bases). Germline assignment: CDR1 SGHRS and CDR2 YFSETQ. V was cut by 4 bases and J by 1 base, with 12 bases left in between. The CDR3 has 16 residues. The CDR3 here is CASSVNRESYNSPLHF. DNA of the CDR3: TGCGCCAGCAGCGTCAACAGGGAGTCCTATAATTCACCCCTCCACTTT.

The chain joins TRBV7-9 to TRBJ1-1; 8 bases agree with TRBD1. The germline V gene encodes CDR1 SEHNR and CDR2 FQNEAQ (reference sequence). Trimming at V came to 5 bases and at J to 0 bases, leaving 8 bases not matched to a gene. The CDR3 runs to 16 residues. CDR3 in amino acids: CASSQGQGLMNTEAFF. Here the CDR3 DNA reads TGTGCCAGCAGCCAAGGACAGGGATTGATGAACACTGAAGCTTTCTTT.

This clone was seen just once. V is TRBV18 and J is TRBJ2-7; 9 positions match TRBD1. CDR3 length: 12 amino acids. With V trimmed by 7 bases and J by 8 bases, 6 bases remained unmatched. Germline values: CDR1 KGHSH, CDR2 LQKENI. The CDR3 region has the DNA TGTGCCAGCTTGGGACAGGGAGAAAAGCAGTACTTC. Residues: CASLGQGEKQYF.

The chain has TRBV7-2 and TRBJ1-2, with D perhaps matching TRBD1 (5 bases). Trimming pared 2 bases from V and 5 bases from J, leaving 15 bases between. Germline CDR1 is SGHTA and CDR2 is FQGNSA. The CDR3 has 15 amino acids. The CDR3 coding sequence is TGTGCCAGCAGCTTACGCTTCGTGACAGCATATGGCTACACCTTC. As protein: CASSLRFVTAYGYTF.

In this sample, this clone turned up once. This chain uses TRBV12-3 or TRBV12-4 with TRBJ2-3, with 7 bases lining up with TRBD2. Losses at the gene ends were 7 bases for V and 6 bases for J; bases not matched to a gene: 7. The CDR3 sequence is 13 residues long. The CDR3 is CASIGTSADTQYF. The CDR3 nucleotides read TGTGCCAGCATCGGAACTAGCGCGGATACGCAGTATTTT.

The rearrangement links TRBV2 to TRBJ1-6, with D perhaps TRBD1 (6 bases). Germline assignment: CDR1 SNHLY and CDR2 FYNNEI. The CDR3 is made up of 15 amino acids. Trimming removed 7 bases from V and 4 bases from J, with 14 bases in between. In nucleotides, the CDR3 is TGTGCCAGCATCATGGACAGTAGTTATAATTCACCCCTCCACTTT. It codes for CASIMDSSYNSPLHF. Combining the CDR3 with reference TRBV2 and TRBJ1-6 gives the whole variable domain EPEVTQTPSHQVTQMGQEVILRCVPISNHLYFYWYRQILGQKVEFLVSFYNNEISEKSEIFDDQFSVERPDGSNFTLKIRSTKLEDSAMYFCASIMDSSYNSPLHFGNGTRLTVT.

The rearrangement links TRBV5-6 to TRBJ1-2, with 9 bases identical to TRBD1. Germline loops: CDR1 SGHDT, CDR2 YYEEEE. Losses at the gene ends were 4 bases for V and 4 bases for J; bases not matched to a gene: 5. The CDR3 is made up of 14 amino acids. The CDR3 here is CASSTGQGLYGYTF. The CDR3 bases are TGTGCCAGCAGCACGGGACAGGGACTCTATGGCTACACCTTC. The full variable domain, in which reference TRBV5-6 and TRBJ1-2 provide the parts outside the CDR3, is DAGVTQSPTHLIKTRGQQVTLRCSPKSGHDTVSWYQQALGQGPQFIFQYYEEEERQRGNFPDRFSGHQFPNYSSELNVNALLLGDSALYLCASSTGQGLYGYTFGSGTRLTVV.

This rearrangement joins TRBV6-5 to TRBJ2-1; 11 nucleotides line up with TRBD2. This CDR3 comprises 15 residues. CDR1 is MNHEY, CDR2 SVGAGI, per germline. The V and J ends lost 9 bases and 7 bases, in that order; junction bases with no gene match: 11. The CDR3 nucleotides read TGTGCCAGTAAAATAGCGGGAGGGCGAAAGAATGAGCAGTTCTTC. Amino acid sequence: CASKIAGGRKNEQFF.

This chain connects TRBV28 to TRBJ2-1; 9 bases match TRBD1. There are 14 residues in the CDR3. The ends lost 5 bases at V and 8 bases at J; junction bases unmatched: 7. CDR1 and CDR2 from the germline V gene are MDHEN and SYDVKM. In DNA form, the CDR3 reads TGTGCCAGCAGTCCCTGGACAGGGGTTCATGAGCAGTTCTTC. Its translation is CASSPWTGVHEQFF. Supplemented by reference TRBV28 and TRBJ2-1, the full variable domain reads DVKVTQSSRYLVKRTGEKVFLECVQDMDHENMFWYRQDPGLGLRLIYFSYDVKMKEKGDIPEGYSVSREKKERFSLILESASTNQTSMYLCASSPWTGVHEQFFGPGTRLTVL.

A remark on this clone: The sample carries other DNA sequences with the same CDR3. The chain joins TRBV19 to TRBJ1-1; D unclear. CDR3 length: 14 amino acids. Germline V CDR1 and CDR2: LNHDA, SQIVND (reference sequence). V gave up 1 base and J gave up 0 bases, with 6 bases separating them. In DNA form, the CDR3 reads TGTGCCAGTAGTATAGGACGGGTGAACACTGAAGCTTTCTTT. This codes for CASSIGRVNTEAFF.

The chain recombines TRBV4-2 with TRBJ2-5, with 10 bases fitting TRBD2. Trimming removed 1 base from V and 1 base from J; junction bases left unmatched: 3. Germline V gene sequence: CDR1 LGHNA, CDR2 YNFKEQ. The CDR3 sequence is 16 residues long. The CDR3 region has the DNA TGTGCCAGCAGCCAAGCCCCTAGCGGGAGCCAAGAGACCCAGTACTTC. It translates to CASSQAPSGSQETQYF.

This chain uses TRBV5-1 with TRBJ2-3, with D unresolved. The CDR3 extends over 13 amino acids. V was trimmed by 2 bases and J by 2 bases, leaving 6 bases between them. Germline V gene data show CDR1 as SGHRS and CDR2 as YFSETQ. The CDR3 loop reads CASSFSYTDTQYF. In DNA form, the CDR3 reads TGCGCCAGCAGCTTCTCTTACACAGATACGCAGTATTTT.

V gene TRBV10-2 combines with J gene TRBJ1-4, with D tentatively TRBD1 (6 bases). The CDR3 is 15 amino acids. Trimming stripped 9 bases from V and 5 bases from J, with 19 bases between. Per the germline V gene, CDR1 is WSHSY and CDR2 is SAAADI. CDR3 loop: CARTQGIPSNEKLFF. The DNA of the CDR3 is TGCGCCAGAACACAGGGAATTCCCTCAAATGAAAAACTGTTTTTT.